The clone carrying this TCR beta chain has just one count. The sample belongs to a study of cytomegalovirus exposure and HLA in healthy donors. J was trimmed by 2 bases and V by 0 bases; bases with no gene match: 6. The CDR3 loop spans 18 amino acids. The germline CDR1 and CDR2 sequences are SEHNR and FQNEAQ (reference sequence). Vbeta (60) and Jbeta (13) primers were used in the PCR. Repertoires were generated with immunoSEQ multiplex PCR, while TCRdb's copy carries only in-frame clones and drops some. The data show under 150,000 clones, with about 78% seen just once and about 5.4% held by the top ten.

The TCR originated in a woman in her twenties or thirties in good health and CMV-seropositive. This chain joins TRBV7-9 and TRBJ1-6, with 8 positions matching TRBD1. Sequencing used PBMCs. CDR3 sequence: CASSLATGGGTYNSPLHF. The CDR3 region has the DNA TGTGCCAGCAGCTTAGCAACAGGGGGGGGGACCTATAATTCACCCCTCCACTTT. Supplemented by reference TRBV7-9 and TRBJ1-6, the full variable domain reads DTGVSQNPRHKITKRGQNVTFRCDPISEHNRLYWYRQTLGQGPEFLTYFQNEAQLEKSRLLSDRFSAERPKGSFSTLEIQRTEQGDSAMYLCASSLATGGGTYNSPLHFGNGTRLTVT.